This T cell receptor beta chain was identified during a study of long-term antiretroviral therapy in people with HIV. An immunoSEQ assay, version v3.0, was performed at survey level. Sequencing was performed with immunoSEQ multiplex PCR; in TCRdb, only in-frame clones are kept and a portion is missing. The data hold 20,000 to 25,000 clones, with around 87% observed a single time. Looked up from germline, CDR1 is MNHNS and CDR2 is SASEGT. The CDR3 extends over 13 amino acids. The trim removed 4 bases at V and 4 bases at J, leaving 1 base unmatched. This chain links TRBV6-1 with TRBJ1-3, with TRBD1 matching over 7 bases. This TCR derives from a woman in her forties or fifties with HIV. The sample here was unsorted PBMCs, taken roughly 2.5 years after starting antiretroviral therapy. This CDR3 reads CASSGDRGNTIYF. In DNA form, the CDR3 reads TGTGCCAGCAGTGGGGACAGAGGAAACACCATATATTTT.